This T cell receptor beta chain emerged from a study of cytomegalovirus exposure and HLA in healthy donors. The study's findings and limits: Later work showed greater clonal expansion in HLA-associated TCR beta chains than in equally common others.

The PCR employed 60 Vbeta primers together with 13 Jbeta primers. TCRdb's copy holds only in-frame clones and misses some; the assay was immunoSEQ multiplex PCR. The data show around 27,000 clones, more than 55% seen once. Points on this clone: Its specificity is unknown.

The CDR3 loop spans 13 amino acids. With V trimmed by 3 bases and J by 9 bases, 2 bases remained unmatched. Germline V gives CDR1 SGDLS, CDR2 YYNGEE. What was sequenced was PBMCs. This TCR came from a male donor in good health and CMV-seropositive. The chain links TRBV9 to TRBJ2-3, with 12 nucleotides matching TRBD2. CDR3 amino acids: CASSAGTSGTQYF. The CDR3 bases are TGTGCCAGCAGCGCTGGGACTAGCGGGACGCAGTATTTT.